These 8 T cell receptor beta chains share one sample of origin, sequenced in a study of cytomegalovirus exposure and HLA in healthy donors. Clones were read by immunoSEQ multiplex PCR, and TCRdb kept only the in-frame ones, dropping some. Of about 55,000 clones listed, 75% to 95% are singletons. Sequencing used PBMCs. These TCRs come from a young man in good health and CMV-seronegative.

Only one count was recorded for this clone. The chain is built from TRBV5-4 and TRBJ2-1; weak D call: TRBD2 (6 bases). Trimming cost V 0 bases and J 0 bases, with 13 bases left between them. CDR3 length: 17 amino acids. CDR1 and CDR2 (germline): SGHNT, YYREEE (reference sequence). Here the CDR3 DNA reads TGTGCCAGCAGCTTGGACGGGCGGGGTAGCTCCTACAATGAGCAGTTCTTC. It specifies CASSLDGRGSSYNEQFF.

The chain links TRBV4-2 to TRBJ2-7; TRBD2 matches 12 bases. Germline V CDR1 and CDR2: LGHNA, YNFKEQ. Trimming removed 4 bases from V and 3 bases from J; junction bases left unmatched: 4. CDR3 length equals 15 residues. DNA of the CDR3: TGTGCCAGCAGCCCCGGACTAGCGGGGCTCTACGAGCAGTACTTC. It is translated as CASSPGLAGLYEQYF.

The chain uses TRBV5-1 and TRBJ2-5; D is possibly TRBD1 (6 bases). The CDR3 spans 13 residues. CDR1 is SGHRS and CDR2 is YFSETQ in the germline V gene. The V end was cut by 4 bases, the J end by 4 bases, with 11 bases between. CDR3 sequence reads: CASSNPGAETQYF. In nucleotides, the CDR3 is TGCGCCAGCAGCAACCCAGGGGCAGAGACCCAGTACTTC.

V and J are TRBV27 and TRBJ2-3; perhaps TRBD1 as D (6 bases). The CDR3 is 14 amino acids. V was trimmed by 6 bases and J by 2 bases, leaving 12 bases between them. Looked up from germline, CDR1 is MNHEY and CDR2 is SMNVEV (reference sequence). The CDR3 sequence: CASRETGPTDTQYF. In nucleotides, the CDR3 is TGTGCCAGCAGAGAGACAGGCCCCACAGATACGCAGTATTTT.

V gene TRBV28 combines with J gene TRBJ2-2, with TRBD2 identical over 9 bases. This CDR3 contains 15 residues. V gave up 5 bases and J gave up 4 bases; unmatched junction bases: 5. Germline assignment: CDR1 MDHEN and CDR2 SYDVKM. In DNA form, the CDR3 reads TGTGCCAGCAGTGTAGCGGGAGCGGGCACCGGGGAGCTGTTTTTT. Translated, it gives CASSVAGAGTGELFF.

CDR3 in amino acids: CASTSVRTGSYEQYF. DNA of the CDR3: TGTGCCAGCACTAGCGTAAGGACAGGCTCCTACGAGCAGTACTTC. V and J are TRBV28 and TRBJ2-7; a weak D match, TRBD1 (7 bases). V was clipped by 7 bases and J by 0 bases, with 16 bases between them. CDR3 length: 15 amino acids. CDR1 and CDR2 (germline): MDHEN, SYDVKM.

V usage is TRBV7-9 and J usage is TRBJ2-2; 14 nucleotides match TRBD2. The germline V gene encodes CDR1 SEHNR and CDR2 FQNEAQ (reference sequence). The CDR3 sequence is 15 residues long. The V segment lost 8 bases and the J segment 4 bases; nucleotides outside the gene matches: 3. The CDR3 region has the DNA TGTGCCAGCGGACTAGCGGGAGGAGCCACCGGGGAGCTGTTTTTT. Translated, it gives CASGLAGGATGELFF.

This chain joins TRBV9 and TRBJ2-7, with 7 positions matching TRBD2. Germline V gene lookup returns CDR1 SGDLS and CDR2 YYNGEE. The J segment lost 6 bases and the V segment lost 9 bases, leaving 15 bases of the junction unmatched. The CDR3 has 14 residues. The CDR3 protein is CATQLTGRSCEQYF. CDR3 DNA sequence: TGTGCCACCCAACTTACCGGGAGGAGCTGCGAGCAGTACTTC.